This is a list of T cell receptor beta chains from one sample in a study of cytomegalovirus exposure and HLA in healthy donors. Clones were read by immunoSEQ multiplex PCR, and TCRdb kept only the in-frame ones, dropping some. The sample has around 300,000 clones, about 85% seen once. What was sequenced was PBMCs. Receptor source: a woman aged 30 to 39 in good health and CMV-seropositive. Each CDR3 is given with its conserved first and last residue. D genes are given only for firm matches. Clone size, where shown, is once, few, many, or a class for clones that have expanded.

v_call	j_call	d_call	clone_size	cdr3_aa	cdr3_nt
TRBV29-1	TRBJ2-7	TRBD1	.	CSVEVGTGGTYEQYF	TGCAGCGTTGAAGTCGGGACAGGGGGAACCTACGAGCAGTACTTC
TRBV11-3	TRBJ2-3	.	once	CASSLASEGPDTQYF	TGTGCCAGCAGCTTAGCCAGTGAGGGCCCAGATACGCAGTATTTT
TRBV20-1	TRBJ2-5	.	.	CSAPDRETQYF	TGCAGTGCCCCTGACCGAGAGACCCAGTACTTC
TRBV4-2	TRBJ2-1	.	.	CASSQGQGYNEQFF	TGTGCCAGCAGCCAAGGGCAGGGCTACAATGAGCAGTTCTTC
TRBV5-1	TRBJ2-1	TRBD2	.	CASSLSSASGISYNEQFF	TGCGCCAGCAGCTTGTCGTCGGCTAGCGGGATCTCCTACAATGAGCAGTTCTTC
TRBV7-2	TRBJ2-3	.	.	CASSLAQRLEITDTQYF	TGTGCCAGCAGCTTAGCCCAACGACTAGAAATCACAGATACGCAGTATTTT
TRBV6-5	TRBJ2-5	.	.	CASSSWRGQETQYF	TGTGCCAGCAGTTCGTGGAGGGGACAAGAGACCCAGTACTTC
TRBV6-5	TRBJ2-3	TRBD2	.	CASWREITDTQYF	TGTGCCAGCTGGCGGGAGATCACAGATACGCAGTATTTT
TRBV7-2	TRBJ1-6	.	.	CASSFTVTPNSPLHF	TGTGCCAGCAGCTTTACAGTGACCCCCAATTCACCCCTCCACTTT
TRBV5-8	TRBJ1-2	.	few	CASSSDRLTNYGYTF	TGTGCCAGCAGCTCCGACAGACTCACTAACTATGGCTACACCTTC
TRBV9	TRBJ2-2	.	.	CASETRAGELFF	TGTGCCAGCGAAACGCGTGCCGGGGAGCTGTTTTTT
TRBV7-9	TRBJ2-7	.	.	CASRRTEQYF	TGTGCCAGCAGGCGGACCGAGCAGTACTTC
TRBV27	TRBJ2-3	TRBD1	.	CASSTRQGPTDTQYF	TGTGCCAGCAGTACCCGACAGGGACCCACAGATACGCAGTATTTT
TRBV5-4	TRBJ1-1	TRBD1	.	CASSPGGTGGFMNTEAFF	TGTGCCAGCAGCCCGGGTGGGACAGGGGGCTTCATGAACACTGAAGCTTTCTTT
TRBV30	TRBJ1-5	.	once	CAWRDGNSGRNQPQHF	TGTGCCTGGAGAGACGGGAATTCTGGGCGCAATCAGCCCCAGCATTTT
TRBV9	TRBJ2-1	.	few	CASSVRTDYNEQFF	TGTGCCAGCAGCGTACGGACGGACTACAATGAGCAGTTCTTC
TRBV28	TRBJ2-7	.	.	CASRKHGQSLEQYF	TGTGCCAGCAGAAAGCACGGACAGTCTCTTGAGCAGTACTTC
TRBV6-6	TRBJ2-7	TRBD2	.	CASSRLAGGYEQYF	TGTGCCAGCAGTCGACTAGCGGGAGGCTACGAGCAGTACTTC
TRBV28	TRBJ2-5	TRBD1	.	CASNIPGQGETQYF	TGTGCCAGCAATATTCCGGGACAGGGAGAGACCCAGTACTTC
TRBV5-1	TRBJ2-2	.	.	CASSLLGMTGELFF	TGCGCCAGCAGCTTATTGGGTATGACCGGGGAGCTGTTTTTT
TRBV7-8	TRBJ2-5	TRBD1	.	CASQGDQETQYF	TGTGCCAGCCAGGGGGACCAAGAGACCCAGTACTTC
TRBV5-1	TRBJ1-3	TRBD1	.	CASSWTGGASGNTIYF	TGCGCCAGCAGTTGGACAGGGGGCGCCTCTGGAAACACCATATATTTT
TRBV6-1	TRBJ1-5	.	.	CASSEGRSQPQHF	TGTGCCAGCAGTGAAGGGCGTTCTCAGCCCCAGCATTTT
TRBV19	TRBJ2-7	TRBD2	.	CASSMAGGPYEQYF	TGTGCCAGTAGTATGGCGGGGGGCCCCTACGAGCAGTACTTC
TRBV6-1	TRBJ2-2	TRBD2	few	CASIKLAGVGGELFF	TGTGCCAGCATTAAACTAGCGGGAGTTGGCGGGGAGCTGTTTTTT
TRBV5-1	TRBJ1-5	.	.	CASSLEGGTGQPQHF	TGCGCCAGCAGCTTGGAAGGGGGTACAGGTCAGCCCCAGCATTTT
TRBV27	TRBJ2-2	.	.	CASSLRGFTGELFF	TGTGCCAGCAGTTTACGAGGGTTCACCGGGGAGCTGTTTTTT
TRBV6-6	TRBJ1-2	TRBD1	once	CASSYGGGMQGYTF	TGTGCCAGCAGTTACGGAGGGGGCATGCAAGGCTACACCTTC
TRBV4-1	TRBJ1-2	TRBD1	few	CASSRGQGANYGYTF	TGCGCCAGCAGCCGTGGACAGGGGGCTAACTATGGCTACACCTTC
TRBV28	TRBJ1-1	TRBD1	.	CASSFPRTGGGTEAFF	TGTGCCAGCAGTTTCCCCCGTACAGGGGGCGGGACTGAAGCTTTCTTT
TRBV11-3	TRBJ2-7	.	once	CASSLDKGYEQYF	TGTGCCAGCAGCTTAGATAAGGGATACGAGCAGTACTTC
TRBV4-3	TRBJ2-7	TRBD1	.	CASSQVTGQYEQYF	TGCGCCAGCAGCCAAGTGACAGGGCAGTACGAGCAGTACTTC
TRBV6-5	TRBJ2-3	.	.	CASSSGPGGTQYF	TGTGCCAGCAGTTCAGGACCCGGTGGTACGCAGTATTTT
TRBV27	TRBJ1-6	TRBD1	.	CASKAGTANSPLHF	TGTGCCAGCAAAGCCGGGACAGCAAACTCACCCCTCCACTTT
TRBV9	TRBJ1-1	.	few	CASSASGRGTEAFF	TGTGCCAGCAGCGCCTCAGGGAGAGGCACTGAAGCTTTCTTT
TRBV27	TRBJ2-1	TRBD2	.	CASSLPPILAGGDNEQFF	TGTGCCAGCAGTTTACCCCCGATTTTGGCGGGAGGGGACAATGAGCAGTTCTTC
TRBV7-9	TRBJ2-3	.	.	CASSPSAPGDTQYF	TGTGCCAGCAGCCCTAGCGCCCCGGGAGATACGCAGTATTTT
TRBV18	TRBJ1-2	TRBD1	.	CASSPLGTGQGYTF	TGTGCCAGCTCACCCCTTGGGACAGGTCAAGGCTACACCTTC
TRBV19	TRBJ1-1	.	.	CASSIFSGGIQNTEAFF	TGTGCCAGTAGTATTTTTAGTGGGGGAATTCAGAACACTGAAGCTTTCTTT
TRBV10-3	TRBJ2-7	.	.	CAISEGGTTYEQYF	TGTGCCATCAGTGAGGGCGGAACAACCTACGAGCAGTACTTC
TRBV9	TRBJ1-1	TRBD1	.	CASKSDRGEAFF	TGTGCCAGCAAATCGGACAGGGGAGAAGCTTTCTTT
TRBV4-2	TRBJ2-1	.	.	CASSTTYNEQFF	TGTGCCAGCAGCACAACTTACAATGAGCAGTTCTTC
TRBV6-1	TRBJ2-3	TRBD2	.	CASIGGEGTDTQYF	TGTGCCAGCATTGGGGGGGAGGGCACAGATACGCAGTATTTT
TRBV4-3	TRBJ2-7	TRBD1	.	CASSQDWGTGQPYEQYF	TGCGCCAGCAGCCAAGATTGGGGGACAGGGCAACCCTACGAGCAGTACTTC
TRBV6-5	TRBJ1-6	.	.	CASSYAGPNNSPLHF	TGTGCCAGCAGTTACGCGGGACCCAATAATTCACCCCTCCACTTT
TRBV5-4	TRBJ1-1	.	.	CASSSPRDTEAFF	TGTGCCAGCAGCTCACCGAGGGACACTGAAGCTTTCTTT
TRBV25-1	TRBJ2-7	.	.	CASSVSEGGYEQYF	TGTGCCAGCAGTGTAAGTGAGGGAGGTTACGAGCAGTACTTC
TRBV7-8	TRBJ2-7	.	.	CASSQPRYSYEQYF	TGTGCCAGCAGCCAACCTAGATATTCCTACGAGCAGTACTTC
TRBV4-2	TRBJ2-3	TRBD2	.	CASSQDKSREEGDTQYF	TGTGCCAGCAGCCAAGATAAGTCCCGGGAGGAGGGAGATACGCAGTATTTT
TRBV7-6	TRBJ1-1	TRBD1	.	CASRKDPDRAQITEAFF	TGTGCCAGCAGAAAAGACCCGGACAGGGCCCAGATCACTGAAGCTTTCTTT
TRBV5-6	TRBJ2-2	.	.	CASSLRGRNTGELFF	TGTGCCAGCAGCTTACGGGGCAGGAACACCGGGGAGCTGTTTTTT
TRBV5-1	TRBJ2-7	TRBD1	.	CASSSDGTGLVEQYF	TGCGCCAGCAGTTCAGACGGGACAGGGTTAGTCGAGCAGTACTTC
TRBV30	TRBJ1-4	TRBD1	.	CAWSIETGTNEKLFF	TGTGCCTGGAGTATAGAGACAGGGACTAATGAAAAACTGTTTTTT